The T cell receptor beta chain described here comes from a study of T cell responses to AZD1222 COVID-19 vaccine. Whole-study findings and limits: White British donors predominated, females outnumbered males, and clonal diversity was possibly underestimated. It was only a handful of AZD1222 recipients who were seropositive at baseline. Vaccination with two AZD1222 doses was followed by a rise in Spike-specific TCR breadth and depth. Repertoire collection took place solely once the T cell response had peaked.

This CDR3 is 16 amino acids long. Germline V CDR1 and CDR2: MNHEY, SVGEGT. Trimming took 4 bases from V and 0 from J, leaving 13 bases between them. Libraries were prepared by immunoSEQ multiplex PCR; TCRdb keeps only in-frame clonotypes and omits some of them. The table includes tens of thousands of clones, more than 85% detected once. A remark on this clone: Its target is unknown.

The TCR originated in an adult who received the AZD1222 COVID-19 vaccine. V and J are TRBV6-2 or TRBV6-3 and TRBJ1-3; D is unresolved. Sample: peripheral blood, taken 28 days after the second AZD1222 dose. This CDR3 reads CASSWNGRSSGNTIYF. The CDR3 DNA reads TGTGCCAGCAGTTGGAACGGGAGATCCTCTGGAAACACCATATATTTT.